This is a list of T cell receptor beta chains from one sample in a study of regulatory T cells in long-lasting Graves disease. TCRdb re-called the multiplex PCR reads through MiXCR, storing one row per CDR3 protein. This repertoire shows 350,000 to 500,000 distinct CDR3 sequences, around 15% found once; its top ten account for around a sixth. This sample was shared with a second study, whose subject was T cells in Graves' hyperthyroidism and ophthalmopathy.

The source material was peripheral blood mononuclear cells (PBMCs), sampled at new diagnosis, from a patient treated with antithyroid drugs. The origin of the receptors is a woman between 50 and 59 years old with Graves disease. Both conserved end residues are part of each CDR3. The D gene is left open where the match is weak. Rows may omit the clone size; those that give it use once, few, many or a size class.

size	V	J	D	CDR3	DNA
few	TRBV10-1	TRBJ2-4	-	CASSESGRGVSKNIQYF	TGCGCCAGCAGTGAGTCCGGTCGCGGGGTCAGCAAAAACATTCAGTACTTC
many	TRBV7-2	TRBJ2-3	TRBD1	CASRMGQGSTDTQYF	TGTGCCAGCCGGATGGGACAGGGGAGCACAGATACGCAGTATTTT
many	TRBV6-1	TRBJ2-7	-	CASNINGRPYEQYF	TGTGCCAGCAACATAAACGGGCGACCCTACGAGCAGTACTTC
many	TRBV12-3/TRBV12-4	TRBJ2-2	TRBD1	CASKDLTGGEYVGELFF	TGTGCCAGCAAAGACCTGACAGGGGGCGAATACGTCGGGGAGCTGTTTTTT
many	TRBV9	TRBJ2-5	TRBD2	CASSEGISGAQETQYF	TGTGCCAGCAGCGAAGGCATTAGCGGGGCCCAAGAGACCCAGTACTTC
many	TRBV15	TRBJ2-7	TRBD2	CATSRVGPSGTYEQYF	TGTGCCACCAGCAGAGTTGGTCCTAGCGGGACGTACGAGCAGTACTTC
-	TRBV29-1	TRBJ2-3	TRBD2	CSVAGTSGRALDTDTQYF	TGCAGCGTTGCCGGGACTAGCGGGAGGGCCTTAGACACAGATACGCAGTATTTT
-	TRBV5-1	TRBJ1-3	-	CASSLDYAGAGNTIYF	TGCGCCAGCAGCTTGGATTACGCAGGGGCTGGAAACACCATATATTTT
many	TRBV4-2	TRBJ2-7	-	CASSQDWAGQTYEQYF	TGTGCCAGCAGCCAAGATTGGGCGGGACAAACCTACGAGCAGTACTTC
many	TRBV2	TRBJ1-1	-	CASTGQLGTEAFF	TGTGCCAGTACCGGGCAGCTGGGCACTGAAGCTTTCTTT
many	TRBV30	TRBJ2-7	-	CAWSVDSYEQYF	TGTGCCTGGAGTGTCGACAGCTACGAGCAGTACTTC
many	TRBV3-1	TRBJ1-1	TRBD1	CASRQGVTEAFF	TGTGCCAGTAGACAGGGGGTCACTGAAGCTTTCTTT
many	TRBV5-1	TRBJ2-3	-	CASSLSQSGSDTQYF	TGCGCCAGCAGCCTATCGCAGTCCGGCTCAGATACGCAGTATTTT
once	TRBV2	TRBJ2-7	TRBD2	CASSKLAGVYNEQYF	TGTGCCAGCAGTAAGTTGGCGGGAGTCTACAATGAGCAGTACTTC
-	TRBV30	TRBJ2-4	TRBD2	CAWSRVLAGFAKNIQYF	TGTGCCTGGAGTCGTGTCCTAGCGGGATTCGCGAAAAACATTCAGTACTTC
many	TRBV10-3	TRBJ1-5	-	CAISSDSIREQF	TGTGCCATCAGTTCTGATAGTATCCGGGAGCAATTT
-	TRBV7-6	TRBJ2-5	TRBD2	CASTPPASGGETQYF	TGTGCCAGCACCCCCCCGGCTAGCGGGGGAGAGACCCAGTACTTC